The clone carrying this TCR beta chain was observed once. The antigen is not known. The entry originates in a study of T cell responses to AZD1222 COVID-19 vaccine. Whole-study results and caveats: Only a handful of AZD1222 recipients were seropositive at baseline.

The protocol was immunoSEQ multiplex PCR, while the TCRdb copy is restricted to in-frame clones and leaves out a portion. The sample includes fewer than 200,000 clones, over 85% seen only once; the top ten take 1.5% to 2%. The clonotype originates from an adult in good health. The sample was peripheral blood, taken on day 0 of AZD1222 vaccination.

The chain's CDR3 is CSVEDHRKGETQYF. DNA of the CDR3: TGCAGCGTTGAAGATCATCGGAAAGGGGAGACCCAGTACTTC. The chain combines TRBV29-1 with TRBJ2-5; D unclear. Per the germline V gene, CDR1 is SQVTM and CDR2 is ANQGSEA. V dropped 0 bases and J dropped 5 bases, with 13 bases sitting between them. The CDR3 loop spans 14 amino acids.